The T cell receptor beta chain under discussion was sequenced for a study of identical twins. Study conclusions and caveats: The study reached conclusions through statistical analysis that was cross-sectional, not following the same donors. With monozygotic twins, out-of-frame TCR alpha sharing exceeded what models estimated.

This CDR3 has 12 amino acids. From germline, CDR1 is MNHEY and CDR2 SVGEGT. Addition of a universal primer site occurred through template switching, and cDNA carried unique molecular identifiers. TCRdb itself ran the 5' RACE reads through MiXCR, one entry per CDR3 protein. In the table there are around 250,000 distinct CDR3 sequences, around 8% of which are singletons. A remark on this clonotype: Its antigen is unknown. Mismatch with germline at one junction end may stem from a read error.

The same data also contributed to another study, on yellow fever vaccine responses in identical twins. That work contributes: It has been reported that, in twins, the vaccine T cell response seemed partly convergent and partly personalized.

J is TRBJ2-4 and V is TRBV6-2 or TRBV6-3, with 9 bases lining up with TRBD1. This clonotype was sampled from a woman aged 18-29 years in good health. The source material was CD8+ T cells sorted from blood. CDR3 loop: CASSYPDRGRHF. The CDR3, as DNA: TGTGCCAGCAGTTACCCGGACAGGGGACGGCACTTC.